This TCR beta chain is drawn from a study of identical twins. Regarding the study as a whole: For out-of-frame beta sequences, excess twin sharing was weaker. Conclusions leaned on cross-sectional statistical analysis and did not track the same donors over time.

V lost 7 bases, J lost 1 base, and 10 bases lay in between. CDR1 and CDR2 (germline): SNHLY, FYNNEI. There are 13 residues in the CDR3. Turning to this clonotype: Antigen: not known.

TCRdb ran MiXCR on the 5' RACE reads and lists one entry per CDR3 protein. The sample comprises around 530,000 distinct CDR3 sequences, 13% to 15% of which are singletons, and 0.44% rests with the top ten. Another study also made use of these data, one on yellow fever vaccine responses in identical twins.

The clonotype comes from a woman under 30 in good health. The sequenced sample was CD4+ T cells sorted from blood. The rearrangement uses TRBV2 and TRBJ2-5; no clear D gene. The CDR3, as DNA: TGTGCCAGCACCAGGCCCCTCCAAGAGACCCAGTACTTC. As protein: CASTRPLQETQYF.